A selection of T cell receptor beta chains follows, all from one sample in a study of a mutant IDH1 vaccine in newly diagnosed glioma. Generated by immunoSEQ multiplex PCR, the TCRdb table keeps only in-frame clones and is missing some. The sample lists about 34,000 clones, over 60% seen once, with roughly 9% in the top ten. The source material was peripheral blood mononuclear cells (PBMCs), sampled from a glioma patient treated with radiotherapy, temozolomide or both. The receptors come from a man between 45 and 60 years old with glioma. Some clones in this sample may be carry-over from other donors' samples. Each CDR3 is given with its conserved first and last residue. The D gene is left open where the match is weak. For some rows the clone size is stated as once, few or many, or as a class when expanded; others skip it.

abundance: -
j_gene: TRBJ2-7
v_gene: TRBV19
d_gene: TRBD2
CDR3aa: CASSQSSGGAYEQYF
CDR3nt: TGTGCCAGTAGTCAGTCTAGCGGGGGGGCCTACGAGCAGTACTTC

abundance: few
j_gene: TRBJ1-1
v_gene: TRBV2
d_gene: TRBD1
CDR3aa: CAKDRGSVTEAFF
CDR3nt: TGTGCCAAAGACAGGGGCAGCGTAACTGAAGCTTTCTTT

abundance: -
j_gene: TRBJ1-3
v_gene: TRBV7-2
d_gene: TRBD1
CDR3aa: CASSSTGVSGNTIYF
CDR3nt: TGTGCCAGCAGCTCGACAGGGGTCTCTGGAAACACCATATATTTT

abundance: -
j_gene: TRBJ2-2
v_gene: TRBV5-4
d_gene: TRBD1
CDR3aa: CASSLDGQGELLTGELFF
CDR3nt: TGTGCCAGCAGCTTAGACGGACAGGGGGAACTTCTGACCGGGGAGCTGTTTTTT

abundance: -
j_gene: TRBJ2-3
v_gene: TRBV18
d_gene: -
CDR3aa: CASSLREADTQYF
CDR3nt: TGTGCCAGCTCATTAAGGGAGGCAGATACGCAGTATTTT

abundance: few
j_gene: TRBJ1-4
v_gene: TRBV4-1
d_gene: -
CDR3aa: CASSLSEKLFF
CDR3nt: TGCGCCAGCAGCCTGAGTGAAAAACTGTTTTTT

abundance: -
j_gene: TRBJ1-3
v_gene: TRBV18
d_gene: TRBD1
CDR3aa: CASSDRGGNTIYF
CDR3nt: TGTGCCAGCTCCGACAGGGGTGGAAACACCATATATTTT

abundance: -
j_gene: TRBJ2-2
v_gene: TRBV9
d_gene: -
CDR3aa: CASSGAGTANTGELFF
CDR3nt: TGTGCCAGCAGCGGAGCCGGGACTGCGAACACCGGGGAGCTGTTTTTT

abundance: -
j_gene: TRBJ2-1
v_gene: TRBV7-9
d_gene: -
CDR3aa: CASSFSGTEQFF
CDR3nt: TGTGCCAGCAGCTTTAGTGGGACTGAGCAGTTCTTC

abundance: -
j_gene: TRBJ2-2
v_gene: TRBV5-1
d_gene: -
CDR3aa: CASRSGGSAGELFF
CDR3nt: TGCGCCAGCAGGTCGGGGGGCTCGGCCGGGGAGCTGTTTTTT

abundance: -
j_gene: TRBJ2-3
v_gene: TRBV9
d_gene: TRBD2
CDR3aa: CASSVSGGTDTQYF
CDR3nt: TGTGCCAGCAGCGTGAGCGGGGGCACAGATACGCAGTATTTT

abundance: -
j_gene: TRBJ2-7
v_gene: TRBV6-6
d_gene: -
CDR3aa: CASSPAQYYEQYF
CDR3nt: TGTGCCAGCAGCCCCGCGCAGTACTACGAGCAGTACTTC

abundance: -
j_gene: TRBJ2-5
v_gene: TRBV4-1
d_gene: -
CDR3aa: CASSQTPWGQETQYF
CDR3nt: TGCGCCAGCAGCCAAACCCCTTGGGGCCAAGAGACCCAGTACTTC

abundance: few
j_gene: TRBJ1-2
v_gene: TRBV18
d_gene: -
CDR3aa: CASSPGNRPSAGYTF
CDR3nt: TGTGCCAGCTCACCAGGGAACAGGCCTTCAGCGGGCTACACCTTC

abundance: once
j_gene: TRBJ1-1
v_gene: TRBV6-5
d_gene: -
CDR3aa: CASSFTVGNTEAFF
CDR3nt: TGTGCCAGCAGTTTCACCGTGGGGAACACTGAAGCTTTCTTT

abundance: -
j_gene: TRBJ2-7
v_gene: TRBV9
d_gene: TRBD1
CDR3aa: CASSVGVGQGALAYEQYF
CDR3nt: TGTGCCAGCAGCGTAGGAGTGGGACAGGGGGCGTTAGCCTACGAGCAGTACTTC

abundance: -
j_gene: TRBJ1-5
v_gene: TRBV19
d_gene: -
CDR3aa: CASSIVRSGYHNQPQHF
CDR3nt: TGTGCCAGTAGTATAGTCAGGTCGGGATACCATAATCAGCCCCAGCATTTT

abundance: -
j_gene: TRBJ2-7
v_gene: TRBV2
d_gene: -
CDR3aa: CASSEALLLRGYEQYF
CDR3nt: TGTGCCAGCAGTGAAGCCCTGCTATTAAGGGGCTACGAGCAGTACTTC

abundance: -
j_gene: TRBJ2-1
v_gene: TRBV5-1
d_gene: -
CDR3aa: CASSTGSPYNEQFF
CDR3nt: TGCGCCAGCTCGACAGGTTCCCCCTACAATGAGCAGTTCTTC

abundance: -
j_gene: TRBJ1-1
v_gene: TRBV9
d_gene: -
CDR3aa: CASSVAVSTEAFF
CDR3nt: TGTGCCAGCAGCGTGGCGGTGTCCACTGAAGCTTTCTTT

abundance: -
j_gene: TRBJ2-2
v_gene: TRBV27
d_gene: -
CDR3aa: CASSLSRVNTGELFF
CDR3nt: TGTGCCAGCAGTTTATCACGCGTGAACACCGGGGAGCTGTTTTTT

abundance: -
j_gene: TRBJ2-7
v_gene: TRBV5-6
d_gene: -
CDR3aa: CASSLPGTPLHYEQYF
CDR3nt: TGTGCCAGCAGCTTGCCCGGGACACCTCTCCACTACGAGCAGTACTTC

abundance: -
j_gene: TRBJ1-2
v_gene: TRBV30
d_gene: -
CDR3aa: CAWSGRWGYTF
CDR3nt: TGTGCCTGGAGTGGTAGGTGGGGCTACACCTTC

abundance: -
j_gene: TRBJ2-2
v_gene: TRBV25-1
d_gene: TRBD1
CDR3aa: CASSEYRTGSDGELFF
CDR3nt: TGTGCCAGCAGTGAATATAGGACAGGGTCTGACGGGGAGCTGTTTTTT

abundance: -
j_gene: TRBJ2-5
v_gene: TRBV5-1
d_gene: -
CDR3aa: CASSHQDSPGETQYF
CDR3nt: TGCGCCAGCAGTCACCAGGACTCGCCCGGGGAGACCCAGTACTTC

abundance: few
j_gene: TRBJ1-2
v_gene: TRBV7-2
d_gene: -
CDR3aa: CASSLNWGPYGYTF
CDR3nt: TGTGCCAGCAGCCTTAACTGGGGGCCCTATGGCTACACCTTC

abundance: once
j_gene: TRBJ2-7
v_gene: TRBV7-8
d_gene: TRBD1
CDR3aa: CASSPGTGATEQYF
CDR3nt: TGTGCCAGCAGCCCCGGGACAGGGGCAACCGAGCAGTACTTC

abundance: -
j_gene: TRBJ2-1
v_gene: TRBV5-1
d_gene: -
CDR3aa: CASSLVGGIRLGNEQFF
CDR3nt: TGCGCCAGCAGCTTGGTTGGCGGGATACGTCTGGGTAATGAGCAGTTCTTC

abundance: -
j_gene: TRBJ2-7
v_gene: TRBV28
d_gene: TRBD2
CDR3aa: CASSPSGTTYEQYF
CDR3nt: TGTGCCAGCAGCCCAAGCGGGACTACCTACGAGCAGTACTTC

abundance: -
j_gene: TRBJ2-1
v_gene: TRBV19
d_gene: TRBD2
CDR3aa: CASRTGTSSDEQFF
CDR3nt: TGTGCCAGTAGAACAGGGACTAGTAGCGATGAGCAGTTCTTC

abundance: -
j_gene: TRBJ1-1
v_gene: TRBV5-1
d_gene: -
CDR3aa: CASSFTGMNTEAFF
CDR3nt: TGCGCCAGCAGCTTCACAGGTATGAACACTGAAGCTTTCTTT

abundance: once
j_gene: TRBJ2-2
v_gene: TRBV19
d_gene: -
CDR3aa: CASSNDRAFTGELFF
CDR3nt: TGTGCCAGTAGTAACGACAGAGCATTCACCGGGGAGCTGTTTTTT

abundance: -
j_gene: TRBJ2-7
v_gene: TRBV6-5
d_gene: -
CDR3aa: CASSPGPGKSYEQYF
CDR3nt: TGTGCCAGCAGCCCCGGGCCCGGCAAGTCCTACGAGCAGTACTTC

abundance: -
j_gene: TRBJ2-5
v_gene: TRBV2
d_gene: TRBD2
CDR3aa: CASSGLANQETQYF
CDR3nt: TGTGCCAGCAGTGGACTAGCGAACCAAGAGACCCAGTACTTC

abundance: -
j_gene: TRBJ1-5
v_gene: TRBV10-3
d_gene: -
CDR3aa: CAISVQAGNQPQHF
CDR3nt: TGTGCCATCAGTGTCCAAGCGGGGAATCAGCCCCAGCATTTT

abundance: once
j_gene: TRBJ1-6
v_gene: TRBV27
d_gene: -
CDR3aa: CASSSEVNSPLHF
CDR3nt: TGTGCCAGCAGTTCGGAGGTTAATTCACCCCTCCACTTT